These T cell receptor beta chains were read from a single sample in a study of shared clonotypes between healthy human individuals. TCRdb keeps only in-frame clones here, not all; method: immunoSEQ multiplex PCR. The data contain about half a million clones, almost 80% of them seen just once; the ten biggest clones take up around 13%. The sample taken for sequencing was PBMCs. These receptors were collected from a woman aged 40-49 years in good health. Some clones in this sample may be carry-over from other donors' samples. The CDR3 runs from the conserved cysteine through the conserved F or W. The D gene is left open where the match is weak. A clone size is listed for some rows: how often the clone was seen (once, few, many), or a class if it is expanded.

j_call | clone_size | d_call | cdr3_length | v_call | cdr3_nt | cdr3_aa
TRBJ1-5 | many | NA | 14 | TRBV5-1 | TGCGCCAGCAGCCCACCCCCGGGTGGGCAGCCCCAGCATTTT | CASSPPPGGQPQHF
TRBJ2-2 | NA | NA | 13 | TRBV28 | TGTGCCAGCAGTTTTTCATACACCGGGGAGCTGTTTTTT | CASSFSYTGELFF
TRBJ2-2 | NA | NA | 14 | TRBV10-3 | TGTGCCATCAGTGATGACAGGAACACCGGGGAGCTGTTTTTT | CAISDDRNTGELFF
TRBJ2-1 | NA | TRBD2 | 17 | TRBV7-2 | TGTGCCAGCAGCTTAGCGGGGACTAGCGGGAACTACAATGAGCAGTTCTTC | CASSLAGTSGNYNEQFF
TRBJ2-3 | NA | NA | 14 | TRBV2 | TGTGCCAGCAGTAAACTTTTGGCCACAGATACGCAGTATTTT | CASSKLLATDTQYF
TRBJ2-3 | NA | TRBD2 | 19 | TRBV5-4 | TGTGCCAGCAGCCCTGGGGGGTCGAGCGGGAGTAGTAGCACAGATACGCAGTATTTT | CASSPGGSSGSSSTDTQYF
TRBJ1-2 | NA | NA | 14 | TRBV18 | TGTGCCAGCTCACCATATCAGGGCTACTATGGCTACACCTTC | CASSPYQGYYGYTF
TRBJ2-7 | NA | NA | 13 | TRBV19 | TGTGCCAGTAGTACTATAGGAGGTTACGAGCAGTACTTC | CASSTIGGYEQYF
TRBJ1-2 | NA | NA | 13 | TRBV7-2 | TGTGCCAGCAGCTTTGACCGTAGATATGGCTACACCTTC | CASSFDRRYGYTF
TRBJ2-7 | NA | TRBD2 | 15 | TRBV28 | TGTGCCAGCAGTCCGGGACTAGCGGGAGGGGACGAGCAGTACTTC | CASSPGLAGGDEQYF
TRBJ2-7 | NA | TRBD2 | 15 | TRBV7-9 | TGTGCCAGCAGCTTCCTAGCGGGAGGCAACTACGAGCAGTACTTC | CASSFLAGGNYEQYF
TRBJ2-7 | NA | TRBD2 | 11 | TRBV29-1 | TGCAGCGTTGGGGTAGCGGGCGAGCAGTACTTC | CSVGVAGEQYF
TRBJ1-2 | NA | NA | 16 | TRBV25-1 | TGTGCCAGCAGTGAATCGGTATACAGCTCAGACTATGGCTACACCTTC | CASSESVYSSDYGYTF
TRBJ2-5 | NA | TRBD1 | 14 | TRBV2 | TGTGCCAGCAGTGAACAGGGGGCAGGGGAGACCCAGTACTTC | CASSEQGAGETQYF
TRBJ2-7 | once | TRBD2 | 14 | TRBV6-5 | TGTGCCAGCAGCCTCACTAGCGGGTCCTACGAGCAGTACTTC | CASSLTSGSYEQYF